This T cell receptor beta chain was obtained from a study of blood T cell repertoires in COVID-19. Germline V gene lookup returns CDR1 MGHRA and CDR2 YSYEKL. Trimming at V came to 0 bases and at J to 0 bases, leaving 0 bases not matched to a gene. This CDR3 is built from 15 residues. Original analysis: Amplification from reference gene primers served as the basis for estimated nucleated cell counts. Profiled with immunoSEQ multiplex PCR; TCRdb holds only in-frame clones, not every one. That table gives V, J and clone size, and the DNA gave D and trimming. The table includes about 410,000 clones, 70% to 90% detected once.

The V call is TRBV4-1, the J call TRBJ1-1; 8 positions agree with TRBD1. The specimen was peripheral blood. This receptor was obtained from a woman in her 30s with active or convalescent COVID-19. CDR3: CASSQEGQVNTEAFF. The CDR3 nucleotides are TGCGCCAGCAGCCAAGAGGGACAGGTGAACACTGAAGCTTTCTTT.